Included here is one T cell receptor beta chain sequence, with context. Its specificity is not known. Unmatched junction bases numbered 12, after V lost 2 bases and J lost 2 bases. Germline CDR1 and CDR2: SGHVS and FQNEAQ. The CDR3 length is 18 residues. iRepertoire HTBI primers and Arm-PCR of CDR3 regions built TCR beta libraries. TCRdb analysed the multiplex PCR reads with MiXCR anew, one entry per CDR3 protein. The sample shows 310,000 or so distinct CDR3 sequences, around 19% of them seen only once. This entry is derived from a study of regulatory T cells in long-lasting Graves disease. As to time point: persistent/refractory GD, antithyroid drugs over 5 years with positive TRAb. TCR sequences were obtained from RNA taken from PBMCs. Graves' disease was diagnosed by American Thyroid Association guidelines. Study-wide results and limits: Between persistent patients, thousands of public clonotypes were shared, exceeding the roughly 1,000 shared between new patients.

The sample was peripheral blood mononuclear cells (PBMCs), taken when the disease was refractory, from a patient treated with antithyroid drugs. The receptor comes from a female donor with Graves disease. This rearrangement joins TRBV7-8 to TRBJ1-5; 7 bases align to TRBD1. The CDR3 nucleotides read TGTGCCAGCAGCTTAAGGCTCCAGGGGGGGATAGGCAATCAGCCCCAGCATTTT. Residues: CASSLRLQGGIGNQPQHF.